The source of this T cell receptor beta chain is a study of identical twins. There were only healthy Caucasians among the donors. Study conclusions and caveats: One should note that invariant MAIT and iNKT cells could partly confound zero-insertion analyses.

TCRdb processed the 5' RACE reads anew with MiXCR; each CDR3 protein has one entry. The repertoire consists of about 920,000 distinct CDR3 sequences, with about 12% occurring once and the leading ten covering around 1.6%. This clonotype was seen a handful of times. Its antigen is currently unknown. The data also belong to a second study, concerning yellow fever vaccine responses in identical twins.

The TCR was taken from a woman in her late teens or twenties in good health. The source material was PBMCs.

This chain's CDR3 is CATSKGDRDTGELFF. The CDR3 bases are TGTGCCACCAGCAAGGGGGACAGGGACACCGGGGAGCTGTTTTTT. The chain is built from TRBV24-1 and TRBJ2-2, with 9 bases that match TRBD1. This CDR3 comprises 15 residues. Trimming at V came to 7 bases and at J to 3 bases, leaving 5 bases not matched to a gene. Germline V CDR1 and CDR2: KGHDR, SFDVKD.